One and the same sample provided the 19 T cell receptor beta chains below, sequenced in a study of chemoradiotherapy in HPV16-positive cancers. Clones were sequenced by immunoSEQ multiplex PCR, and TCRdb holds only the in-frame ones, with some missing. The sample has roughly 16,000 clones, nearly 80% seen once; the top ten hold about 10%. This sample was obtained from a patient who underwent chemoradiotherapy. The receptor set was obtained from a human donor with HPV-associated anogenital cancer.

The rearrangement links TRBV6-5 to TRBJ1-2; D is unresolved. V lost 2 bases and J lost 5, with 6 bases in between. The CDR3 runs to 12 residues. CDR1 and CDR2 (germline): MNHEY, SVGAGI. CDR3 bases: TGTGCCAGCAGTTACCGCGGGTATGGCTACACCTTC. This codes for CASSYRGYGYTF.

The rearrangement joins TRBV5-8 to TRBJ2-2; a weak D match, TRBD1 (5 bases). CDR1 is SGHTS and CDR2 is YDEGEE in the germline V gene. The CDR3 totals 16 residues. Deletions cut 0 bases from V and 2 bases from J, with 11 bases between. CDR3 sequence reads: CASSLAETANTGELFF. In nucleotides, the CDR3 is TGTGCCAGCAGCTTGGCAGAGACAGCCAACACCGGGGAGCTGTTTTTT.

V is TRBV19 and J is TRBJ2-7, with 10 bases that match TRBD1. Per germline, CDR1 LNHDA and CDR2 SQIVND (reference sequence). This CDR3 is 15 amino acids long. V trimming: 8 bases; J trimming: 2 bases; junction bases outside the gene matches: 9. The CDR3 spells CASSETGQGTYEQYF. For the CDR3, the DNA is TGTGCCAGTTCAGAGACGGGACAGGGGACCTACGAGCAGTACTTC. Combining the CDR3 with reference TRBV19 and TRBJ2-7 gives the whole variable domain DGGITQSPKYLFRKEGQNVTLSCEQNLNHDAMYWYRQDPGQGLRLIYYSQIVNDFQKGDIAEGYSVSREKKESFPLTVTSAQKNPTAFYLCASSETGQGTYEQYFGPGTRLTVT.

This clone is judged hyperexpanded. The J gene is TRBJ1-6, the V gene TRBV5-1; 9 bases are shared with TRBD1. Germline loops: CDR1 SGHRS, CDR2 YFSETQ. The CDR3 extends over 17 amino acids. Trimming removed 0 bases from V and 7 bases from J; junction bases left unmatched: 8. CDR3 nucleotide sequence: TGCGCCAGCAGCTTGGCCGTTTCGGACAGGGGCAATTCACCCCTCCACTTT. Translating it yields CASSLAVSDRGNSPLHF.

The V call is TRBV5-1, the J call TRBJ1-3; 9 nucleotides match TRBD1. V was clipped by 8 bases and J by 4 bases; unmatched bases: 4. This CDR3 is 13 amino acids long. Germline-derived CDR1 and CDR2 are SGHRS and YFSETQ. DNA for the CDR3: TGCGCCAGACGGACAGGGGTAGGAAACACCATATATTTT. Translation gives CARRTGVGNTIYF. The complete variable domain, with remaining parts taken from reference TRBV5-1 and TRBJ1-3, reads KAGVTQTPRYLIKTRGQQVTLSCSPISGHRSVSWYQQTPGQGLQFLFEYFSETQRNKGNFPGRFSGRQFSNSRSEMNVSTLELGDSALYLCARRTGVGNTIYFGEGSWLTVV.

This chain connects TRBV4-1 to TRBJ2-7, with D hard to call. Germline V gives CDR1 MGHRA, CDR2 YSYEKL. V was cut by 0 bases and J by 0 bases, with 6 bases left in between. The CDR3 sequence is 14 residues long. The CDR3 sequence is CASSQDPASYEQYF. The CDR3 DNA follows: TGCGCCAGCAGCCAAGACCCGGCCTCCTACGAGCAGTACTTC.

The V gene is TRBV10-2, the J gene TRBJ2-7, with 10 bases aligning to TRBD1. Germline V gene data show CDR1 as WSHSY and CDR2 as SAAADI. CDR3 length equals 15 residues. V shed 6 bases and J 6 bases; nucleotides not matched to a gene: 11. The CDR3 DNA follows: TGCGCCAGCAGACTCGACAGGGGGCTTGTCCGCGAGCAGTACTTC. This gives the protein CASRLDRGLVREQYF.

The V and J genes are TRBV9 and TRBJ2-3; 7 nucleotides align to TRBD2. This CDR3 is built from 16 residues. Germline CDR1 SGDLS, CDR2 YYNGEE. V gave up 0 bases and J gave up 0 bases; unmatched junction bases: 4. DNA of the CDR3: TGTGCCAGCAGCGTAGGTGCGGGGGTGAGCACAGATACGCAGTATTTT. Residues: CASSVGAGVSTDTQYF. Based on the CDR3 plus reference TRBV9 and TRBJ2-3, the full variable domain is DSGVTQTPKHLITATGQRVTLRCSPRSGDLSVYWYQQSLDQGLQFLIQYYNGEERAKGNILERFSAQQFPDLHSELNLSSLELGDSALYFCASSVGAGVSTDTQYFGPGTRLTVL.

This clone is a singleton in its sample. The chain carries TRBV11-3 and TRBJ2-1; D may be TRBD1 (5 bases). V lost 5 bases and J 9 bases, leaving 17 bases between the germline ends. Germline CDR1 and CDR2: SGHNT and YENEEA. The CDR3 is 14 residues long. Here the CDR3 reads CASSEVAGMREQFF. The CDR3 DNA reads as TGTGCCAGCAGCGAAGTCGCAGGGATGCGTGAGCAGTTCTTC.

The chain is built from TRBV7-3 and TRBJ2-3; maybe TRBD2 (5 bases). The germline V gene encodes CDR1 SGHTA and CDR2 FQGTGA. This CDR3 has 13 amino acids. Trimming shortened V by 4 bases and J by 6 bases, and 11 bases separated the two germline ends. The chain's CDR3 is CASSSKGGDTQYF. In DNA, the CDR3 is TGTGCCAGCAGCTCAAAGGGCGGGGATACGCAGTATTTT.

This clone showed up just a few times. The rearrangement joins TRBV15 to TRBJ1-2; a weak D match, TRBD1 (5 bases). The V gene lost 3 bases and the J gene lost 5 bases, with 7 bases spanning the gap. The CDR3 has 12 amino acids. Germline loops: CDR1 LNHNV, CDR2 YYDKDF (reference sequence). CDR3 DNA sequence: TGTGCCACCAGCAGCGGACAATATGGCTACACCTTC. It codes for CATSSGQYGYTF.

A single count supports this clone. The V gene is TRBV7-9, the J gene TRBJ2-6, with D unclear. The germline gives CDR1 SEHNR, CDR2 FQNEAQ (reference sequence). Trimming pared 5 bases from V and 3 bases from J, leaving 14 bases between. The CDR3 runs to 16 residues. The CDR3 sequence is CASSRPLTGGANVLTF. CDR3 sequence (DNA): TGTGCCAGCAGCCGCCCTCTTACGGGTGGGGCCAACGTCCTGACTTTC.

This clone was found a few times. V and J are TRBV7-9 and TRBJ2-7, with D hard to call. V shed 1 base and J shed 2 bases, with 9 bases lying between them. Germline loops: CDR1 SEHNR, CDR2 FQNEAQ (reference sequence). The CDR3 extends over 14 amino acids. CDR3 in amino acids: CASSLDGGAYEQYF. The CDR3, as DNA: TGTGCCAGCAGCTTAGATGGCGGAGCCTACGAGCAGTACTTC.

This clone was seen only a few times. J is TRBJ1-5 and V is TRBV10-3; 8 positions match TRBD1. V lost 4 bases, J lost 4 bases, and 6 bases stayed unmatched. This CDR3 has 15 amino acids. CDR1 ENHRY and CDR2 SYGVKD come from the germline V gene. In DNA, the CDR3 is TGTGCCATCAGTGTCACCGGACAGGGTAATCAGCCCCAGCATTTT. Its protein is CAISVTGQGNQPQHF.

The chain has TRBV7-9 and TRBJ2-2; 8 bases line up with TRBD1. V lost 6 bases, J lost 6 bases, and 9 bases stayed unmatched. Per germline, CDR1 SEHNR and CDR2 FQNEAQ (reference sequence). The CDR3 length is 15 residues. This chain's CDR3 is CASRTDRDGSGELFF. CDR3 sequence (DNA): TGTGCCAGCAGGACGGACAGGGACGGATCCGGGGAGCTGTTTTTT.

V and J are TRBV7-9 and TRBJ2-5, with D unclear. This CDR3 is built from 15 residues. Germline loops: CDR1 SEHNR, CDR2 FQNEAQ (reference sequence). V was shortened by 3 bases and J by 2 bases, with 13 bases between the two germline ends. The DNA of the CDR3 is TGTGCCAGCAGCTTCGTGGGGATCACACAAGAGACCCAGTACTTC. This encodes CASSFVGITQETQYF. The full variable domain, rest sourced from reference TRBV7-9 and TRBJ2-5, is DTGVSQNPRHKITKRGQNVTFRCDPISEHNRLYWYRQTLGQGPEFLTYFQNEAQLEKSRLLSDRFSAERPKGSFSTLEIQRTEQGDSAMYLCASSFVGITQETQYFGPGTRLLVL.

With respect to this clone: One end of the junction fails to match germline, which may point to a read error. This chain connects TRBV5-5 to TRBJ2-1; D may be TRBD1 or TRBD2 (5 bases each). Germline lookup yields CDR1 SGHKS and CDR2 YYEKEE (reference sequence). This CDR3 contains 16 residues. The CDR3 protein is CASSLIRGRSDNEQFF. The CDR3 coding sequence is TGTGCCAGCAGCTTGATCCGGGGACGCTCCGACAATGAGCAGTTCTTC.

V is TRBV15 and J is TRBJ1-1; no clear D gene. Germline values: CDR1 LNHNV, CDR2 YYDKDF (reference sequence). V lost 3 bases to trimming and J lost 4 bases, with 6 bases between them. The CDR3 covers 12 residues. The CDR3, as DNA: TGTGCCACCAGCAGGGGGATCACTGAAGCTTTCTTT. Translating it yields CATSRGITEAFF.

This clone was counted a few times. V gene TRBV7-9 combines with J gene TRBJ2-7; D remains ambiguous. This CDR3 comprises 14 residues. CDR1 and CDR2 (germline): SEHNR, FQNEAQ (reference sequence). The germline V and J ends were trimmed by 2 bases and 1 base, with 9 bases remaining between them. The CDR3 loop is CASSLKLASYEQYF. The CDR3 DNA sequence: TGTGCCAGCAGCTTAAAGTTAGCTTCCTACGAGCAGTACTTC.